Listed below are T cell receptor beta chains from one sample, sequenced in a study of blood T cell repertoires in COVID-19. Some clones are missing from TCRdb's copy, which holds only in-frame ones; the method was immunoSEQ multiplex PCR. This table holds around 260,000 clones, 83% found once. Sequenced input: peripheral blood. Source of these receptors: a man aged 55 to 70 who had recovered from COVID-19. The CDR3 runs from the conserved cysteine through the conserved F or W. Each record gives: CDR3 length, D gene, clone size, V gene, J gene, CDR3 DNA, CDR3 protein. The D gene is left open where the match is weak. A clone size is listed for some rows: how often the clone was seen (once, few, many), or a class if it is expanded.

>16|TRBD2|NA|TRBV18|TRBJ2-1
TGTGCCAGCTCACCACCGAAGGCTAGCGGGGGCGATGAGCAGTTCTTC
CASSPPKASGGDEQFF
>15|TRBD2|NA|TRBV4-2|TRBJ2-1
TGTGCCAGCAGCCAAGAATCAATGGGAGGGATTGAGCAGTTCTTC
CASSQESMGGIEQFF
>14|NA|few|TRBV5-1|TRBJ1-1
TGCGCCAGCAGCTTGGGGGGCGGAGTGACTGAAGCTTTCTTT
CASSLGGGVTEAFF
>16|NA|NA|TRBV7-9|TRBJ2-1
TGTGCCAGCAGCCCACCCTCTTTGAGCTCCTACAATGAGCAGTTCTTC
CASSPPSLSSYNEQFF
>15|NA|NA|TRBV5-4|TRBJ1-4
TGTGCCAGCAGCCAAGCGGGGATGCTGAATGAAAAACTGTTTTTT
CASSQAGMLNEKLFF
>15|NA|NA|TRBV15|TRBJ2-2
TGTGCCACCAGCAGAGATCTCACGGTCACCGGGGAGCTGTTTTTT
CATSRDLTVTGELFF
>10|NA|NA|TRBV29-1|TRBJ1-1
TGCGGGGGCGAGAACACTGAAGCTTTCTTT
CGGENTEAFF
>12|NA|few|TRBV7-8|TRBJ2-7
TGTGCCAGCAGCTTAGTCGTCCGCGAGCAGTACTTC
CASSLVVREQYF
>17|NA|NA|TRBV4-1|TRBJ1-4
TGCGCCAGCAGCCAATCTCCCGTCGGGGGGGGTAATGAAAAACTGTTTTTT
CASSQSPVGGGNEKLFF
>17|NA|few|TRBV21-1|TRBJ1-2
TGTGCCAGCAGCAAACGATCCCTGTCCGACAGGAACTATGGCTACACCTTC
CASSKRSLSDRNYGYTF
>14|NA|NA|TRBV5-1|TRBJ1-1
TGCGCCAGCAGCTTGCAGGGGTGGGACACTGAAGCTTTCTTT
CASSLQGWDTEAFF
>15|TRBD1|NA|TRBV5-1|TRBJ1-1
TGCGCCAGCAGCTTCCAGACAGGGATGAACACTGAAGCTTTCTTT
CASSFQTGMNTEAFF
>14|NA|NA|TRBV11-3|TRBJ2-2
TGTGCCAGCAGCTCTGGAGGTGTTACCGGGGAGCTGTTTTTT
CASSSGGVTGELFF
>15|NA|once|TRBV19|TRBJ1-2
TGTGCCAGTAGTATGGAGAGCCTGCCGAACTATGGCTACACCTTC
CASSMESLPNYGYTF
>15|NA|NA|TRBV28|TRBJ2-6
TGTGCCAGCAAAATCGGGGGCTCTGGGGCCAACGTCCTGACTTTC
CASKIGGSGANVLTF
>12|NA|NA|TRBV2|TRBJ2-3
TGTGCCAGCATAACAAGCACAGATACGCAGTATTTT
CASITSTDTQYF
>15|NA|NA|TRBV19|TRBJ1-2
TGTGCCAGTAGTACCTCAGTGGACTCTAACTATGGCTACACCTTC
CASSTSVDSNYGYTF
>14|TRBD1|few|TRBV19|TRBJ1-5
TGTGCCAGTAGCGGGACAGCTAGTAATCAGCCCCAGCATTTT
CASSGTASNQPQHF
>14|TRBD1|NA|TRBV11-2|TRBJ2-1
TGTGCCAGCAGGGGGACAGGTCGGGGCAATGAGCAGTTCTTC
CASRGTGRGNEQFF
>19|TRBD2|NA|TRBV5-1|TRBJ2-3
TGCGCCAGCAGCTCCAAGGTGACTAGCGGGAGGGCCGGGCCAGATACGCAGTATTTT
CASSSKVTSGRAGPDTQYF
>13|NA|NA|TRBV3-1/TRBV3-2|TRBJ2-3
TGTGCCAGCAGCCAAGGACTGCCAGATACGCAGTATTTT
CASSQGLPDTQYF
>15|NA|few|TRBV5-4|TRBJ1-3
TGTGCCAGCAGTTCGACGACACACTCTGGAAACACCATATATTTT
CASSSTTHSGNTIYF
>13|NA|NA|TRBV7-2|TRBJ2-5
TGTGCCAGCAGCGGAGACCAGGGCGAGACCCAGTACTTC
CASSGDQGETQYF
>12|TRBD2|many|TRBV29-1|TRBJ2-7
TGCAGCGTTGGGCGGGGGAGCGACGAGCAGTACTTC
CSVGRGSDEQYF
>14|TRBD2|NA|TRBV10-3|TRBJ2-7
TGTGCCATCAGTGGTCGGGGGGAGTCCTACGAGCAGTACTTC
CAISGRGESYEQYF
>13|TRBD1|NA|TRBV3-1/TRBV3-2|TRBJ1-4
TGTGCCAGCAGCCTCGGGACAGGGGAAAAACTGTTTTTT
CASSLGTGEKLFF
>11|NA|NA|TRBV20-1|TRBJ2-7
TGCAGTGCTAGAGATCCATACGAGCAGTACTTC
CSARDPYEQYF
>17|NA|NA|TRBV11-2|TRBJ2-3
TGTGCCAGCACCAAACGGAAAACAGGGGGGGCCACAGATACGCAGTATTTT
CASTKRKTGGATDTQYF
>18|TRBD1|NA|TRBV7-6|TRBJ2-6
TGTGCCAGCAGCAGCACAGGGGGCACGTTGGCTGGGGCCAACGTCCTGACTTTC
CASSSTGGTLAGANVLTF
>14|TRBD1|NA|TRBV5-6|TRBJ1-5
TGTGCCAGCAGCAGGACAGGGGTCTTTCAGCCCCAGCATTTT
CASSRTGVFQPQHF
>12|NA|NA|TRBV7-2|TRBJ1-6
TGTGCCAGCAGCTTAACGGGTTCACCCCTCCACTTT
CASSLTGSPLHF
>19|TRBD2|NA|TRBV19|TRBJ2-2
TGTGCCAGTAGTGCCGGGAGGAGCGGGAGGGCATTCGCTCCCGGGGAGCTGTTTTTT
CASSAGRSGRAFAPGELFF
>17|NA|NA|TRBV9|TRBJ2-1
TGTGCCAGCAGCTCAACCGGGGGTTTAAGCTCCTACAATGAGCAGTTCTTC
CASSSTGGLSSYNEQFF
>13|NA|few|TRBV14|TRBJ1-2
TGTGCCAGCAGCCAATCGCGAAGTGGTGGCTACACCTTC
CASSQSRSGGYTF
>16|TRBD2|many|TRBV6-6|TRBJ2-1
TGTGCCAGCAGCGGCTTAGCGGGAGGGACCTACAATGAGCAGTTCTTC
CASSGLAGGTYNEQFF
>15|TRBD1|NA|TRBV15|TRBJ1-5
TGTGCCACCAGCAGGGGACAGTATAGCAATCAGCCCCAGCATTTT
CATSRGQYSNQPQHF
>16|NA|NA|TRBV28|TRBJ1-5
TGTGCCAGCAGCCCGCGGGGGGAGGGAAGTTATCAGCCCCAGCATTTT
CASSPRGEGSYQPQHF
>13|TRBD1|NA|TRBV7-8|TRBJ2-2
TGTGCCAGCAGCTTCCGGACAGGCGGGGAGCTGTTTTTT
CASSFRTGGELFF
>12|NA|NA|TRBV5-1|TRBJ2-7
TGCGCCAGCAGCCTGGGGAACTATGAGCAGTACTTC
CASSLGNYEQYF
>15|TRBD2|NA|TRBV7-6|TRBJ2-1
TGTGCCAGCAGCTTAACTAGCGGGGGGGGTAGTGAGCAGTTCTTC
CASSLTSGGGSEQFF
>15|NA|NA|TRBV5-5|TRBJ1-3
TGTGCCAGCAGCTTGGCAGGTAACTCTGGAAACACCATATATTTT
CASSLAGNSGNTIYF
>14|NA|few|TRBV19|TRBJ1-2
TGTGCCAGTCGGGGGACCGGGACCATCTATGGCTACACCTTC
CASRGTGTIYGYTF
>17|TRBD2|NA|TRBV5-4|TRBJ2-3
TGTGCCAGCAGCCTCCCCCTAGCGGGGGGGGGCCCAGATACGCAGTATTTT
CASSLPLAGGGPDTQYF
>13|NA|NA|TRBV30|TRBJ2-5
TGTGCCGGGGGTGGACAGAAACAAGAGACCCAGTACTTC
CAGGGQKQETQYF
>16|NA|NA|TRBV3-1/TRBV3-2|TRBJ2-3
TGTGCCAGCAGCCTCGACAGGCTTTTAGGCACAGATACGCAGTATTTT
CASSLDRLLGTDTQYF
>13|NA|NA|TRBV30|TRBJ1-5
TGTGCCTGGACGGGGGGCCCTAATCAGCCCCAGCATTTT
CAWTGGPNQPQHF
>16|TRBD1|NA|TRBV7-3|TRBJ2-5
TGTGCCAGCAGCTTAACGGCAGGGGGTGGCTTAGAGACCCAGTACTTC
CASSLTAGGGLETQYF
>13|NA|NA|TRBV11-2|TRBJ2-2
TGTGCCAGCAGCTATTCTTTGACCGGGGAGCTGTTTTTT
CASSYSLTGELFF